A selection of T cell receptor beta chains follows, all from one sample in a study of technical replicates of blood from a few donors. Profiled with immunoSEQ multiplex PCR; TCRdb holds only in-frame clones, not every one. The data hold roughly 70,000 clones, with roughly 90% observed a single time. The sample was PBMCs. These receptors all stem from a human donor in good health. Some clones in this sample may be carry-over from other donors' samples. Each CDR3 is given with its conserved first and last residue. Each record gives: clone size, V gene, D gene, J gene, CDR3 DNA, CDR3 protein. A D gene is named only where the DNA matches it firmly. Size values are once, few and many counts, or a class for expanded clones, and some rows have none.

>-|TRBV7-2|TRBD2|TRBJ2-1
TGTGCCAGCAGCTTACCGGGACTAGCGGGCAATGAGCAGTTCTTC
CASSLPGLAGNEQFF
>-|TRBV7-2|-|TRBJ1-2
TGTGCCAGCAGCTTAGCCAGTTATGGCTACACCTTC
CASSLASYGYTF
>once|TRBV9|-|TRBJ1-6
TGTGCCAGCAGCACGAGCGCTACCATTAATTCACCCCTCCACTTT
CASSTSATINSPLHF
>-|TRBV7-9|-|TRBJ2-1
TGTGCCAGCAGCTTGCCTCCTCCCGGGACTCCAGCAGCGGTTGAGCAGTTCTTC
CASSLPPPGTPAAVEQFF
>-|TRBV9|TRBD1|TRBJ1-4
TGTGCCAGCAGCCCGGGACAGATGTCAACTAATGAAAAACTGTTTTTT
CASSPGQMSTNEKLFF
>-|TRBV7-2|TRBD2|TRBJ2-7
TGTGCCAGCAGCTTAGACGGGAGGGGTCTGCACGAGCAGTACTTC
CASSLDGRGLHEQYF
>-|TRBV5-1|TRBD2|TRBJ2-5
TGCGCCAGCAGCTTGGAACTAGCGGGGGGCGCCGGGACAGAGACCCAGTACTTC
CASSLELAGGAGTETQYF
>-|TRBV27|TRBD1|TRBJ2-7
TGTGCCAGCAGTTTATCGCCCGGGACAGGGGCCCACGAGCAGTACTTC
CASSLSPGTGAHEQYF
>-|TRBV4-1|-|TRBJ2-7
TGCGCCAGCAGCCAAGTCAGACAGAGCTACGAGCAGTACTTC
CASSQVRQSYEQYF
>-|TRBV11-2|-|TRBJ2-2
TGTGCCAGCAGTACGGGTTGGAACACCGGGGAGCTGTTTTTT
CASSTGWNTGELFF
>-|TRBV9|-|TRBJ1-5
TGTGCCAGCAGCGTAGGGGCGGAGGAGTGGCAGCCCCAGCATTTT
CASSVGAEEWQPQHF
>-|TRBV5-6|-|TRBJ2-3
TGTGCCAGCAGCTATTCTTATACGCAGTATTTT
CASSYSYTQYF
>-|TRBV5-1|-|TRBJ2-6
TGCGCCAGCAGCCGCGGGGACAGCTCTGGGGCCAACGTCCTGACTTTC
CASSRGDSSGANVLTF
>-|TRBV5-1|-|TRBJ2-3
TGCGCCAGCAGCCCGACGGGAGGCACAGATACGCAGTATTTT
CASSPTGGTDTQYF
>-|TRBV5-4|TRBD2|TRBJ2-7
TGTGCCAGCAGCTTGGTGGGCGGGAGCTACGAGCAGTACTTC
CASSLVGGSYEQYF
>-|TRBV18|TRBD2|TRBJ2-7
TGTGCCAGCTCACCTGGACTAGCACCGACCTACGAGCAGTACTTC
CASSPGLAPTYEQYF
>-|TRBV5-4|-|TRBJ2-2
TGTGCCAGCAGCTTGGCCGGGGAGGGGGTTGGGACCGGGGAGCTGTTTTTT
CASSLAGEGVGTGELFF
>-|TRBV12-5|-|TRBJ1-5
TGTGCTAGTGGACAGAGGGATTCGGGGCCCCAGCATTTT
CASGQRDSGPQHF
>once|TRBV6-1|-|TRBJ2-5
TGTGCCAGCAGTGAAGCGGGCAGGGGAGAGACCCAGTACTTC
CASSEAGRGETQYF
>-|TRBV7-2|TRBD2|TRBJ2-7
TGTGCCAGCAGCTTTAGCGGGGGGCCCTACGAGCAGTACTTC
CASSFSGGPYEQYF
>-|TRBV4-2|TRBD2|TRBJ2-3
TGTGCCAGCAGCCGAGGGACTAGCGGGAGCACAGATACGCAGTATTTT
CASSRGTSGSTDTQYF
>few|TRBV4-1|-|TRBJ1-5
TGCGCCAGCAGCCAAAGAATATACAGAAAAGATAGCAATCAGCCCCAGCATTTT
CASSQRIYRKDSNQPQHF
>-|TRBV7-9|-|TRBJ2-3
TGTGCCAGCAGCTTGGGGCTTAACAGCGGCACAGATACGCAGTATTTT
CASSLGLNSGTDTQYF
>-|TRBV6-6|-|TRBJ1-5
TGTGCCAGCAGTTACTTTGACAGGTATAGCAATCAGCCCCAGCATTTT
CASSYFDRYSNQPQHF
>-|TRBV7-2|TRBD2|TRBJ2-3
TGTGCCAGCAGCACCCGATCGACTAGCGGGAGGACAGATACGCAGTATTTT
CASSTRSTSGRTDTQYF
>-|TRBV18|-|TRBJ2-7
TGTGCCAGCTCACCTCGGGGTTCTGGCGAGCAGTACTTC
CASSPRGSGEQYF
>-|TRBV5-6|-|TRBJ2-5
TGTGCCAGCAGCTTGTCCAGGGTAGAGACCCAGTACTTC
CASSLSRVETQYF
>-|TRBV11-2|TRBD2|TRBJ2-3
TGTGCCAGCAGCCAGTTAGCGGGAGGGTACACAGATACGCAGTATTTT
CASSQLAGGYTDTQYF
>-|TRBV4-3|-|TRBJ1-5
TGCGCCAGCAGCCAAGATTTTGGCAGCGGCAATCAGCCCCAGCATTTT
CASSQDFGSGNQPQHF
>-|TRBV7-2|TRBD1|TRBJ1-5
TGTGCCAGCAGCTCCTCGACAGGGGGAAGCAATCAGCCCCAGCATTTT
CASSSSTGGSNQPQHF
>-|TRBV4-3|TRBD1|TRBJ1-3
TGCGCCAGCAGCCAAGAGAGAGGAGACAGGGGGGGGGCTGGAAACACCATATATTTT
CASSQERGDRGGAGNTIYF
>-|TRBV7-8|-|TRBJ2-3
TGTGCCAGCACCATGACTAGTCAAGATACGCAGTATTTT
CASTMTSQDTQYF
>-|TRBV9|TRBD2|TRBJ2-1
TGTGCCAGCAGCGTAACGGGGGGTTCCTACAATGAGCAGTTCTTC
CASSVTGGSYNEQFF
>-|TRBV9|-|TRBJ1-1
TGTGCCAGCAGCGTAGCTTGGCTGAACACTGAAGCTTTCTTT
CASSVAWLNTEAFF
>-|TRBV2|-|TRBJ2-7
TGTGCCAGCACTACTGGTTGGTACGAGCAGTACTTC
CASTTGWYEQYF
>-|TRBV13|-|TRBJ2-1
TGTGCCAGCAGCTTACCCCCCGGGATCTCCTACAATGAGCAGTTCTTC
CASSLPPGISYNEQFF
>many|TRBV5-1|-|TRBJ2-2
TGCGCCAGCAGCTTGAACAGGGAACGCACCGGGGAGCTGTTTTTT
CASSLNRERTGELFF
>few|TRBV18|TRBD1|TRBJ2-5
TGTGCCAGCTCACCTGGGACAGCAGAGACCCAGTACTTC
CASSPGTAETQYF
>-|TRBV6-1|-|TRBJ1-3
TGTGCCAGCAGTGAGGAGACTGGAAACACCATATATTTT
CASSEETGNTIYF
>-|TRBV5-8|-|TRBJ1-1
TGTGCCAGCAGCTGGGGGCAGAGGAACACTGAAGCTTTCTTT
CASSWGQRNTEAFF
>-|TRBV10-3|TRBD2|TRBJ2-3
TGTGCCATCAGTGAGTTGGGACTAGCGGGGATCACAGATACGCAGTATTTT
CAISELGLAGITDTQYF
>-|TRBV7-9|TRBD2|TRBJ2-1
TGTGCCAGCAGCTCCCAGGGGCTAGCGGGAGTCTCCTACAATGAGCAGTTCTTC
CASSSQGLAGVSYNEQFF
>-|TRBV7-2|TRBD2|TRBJ2-7
TGTGCCAGCAGCGTGACTAGCGGGGGGACAGCGAGCTCCTACGAGCAGTACTTC
CASSVTSGGTASSYEQYF
>-|TRBV6-5|TRBD2|TRBJ2-7
TGTGCCAGCAGTTACTCGCTCCTAGCGGGTAGCTACGAGCAGTACTTC
CASSYSLLAGSYEQYF
>medium-sized|TRBV21-1|-|TRBJ1-1
TGTGCCAGCAGCACTGGAGATGAAGCTTTCTTT
CASSTGDEAFF
>once|TRBV6-6|TRBD2|TRBJ2-7
TGTGCCAGCAGGGGTCCCGGGGGGTCCGAGCAGTACTTC
CASRGPGGSEQYF
>-|TRBV7-9|-|TRBJ2-5
TGTGCCAGCAGCCCTGCAGTCCAAGAGACCCAGTACTTC
CASSPAVQETQYF
>-|TRBV27|-|TRBJ2-5
TGTGCCAGCAGAAGGGGGCAAGAGACCCAGTACTTC
CASRRGQETQYF
>-|TRBV9|-|TRBJ1-2
TGTGCCAGCAGCGTAGAGCCGGACTCCCGCTATGGCTACACCTTC
CASSVEPDSRYGYTF